This passage covers 17 T cell receptor beta chains from one sample sequenced in a study of cytomegalovirus exposure and HLA in healthy donors. The PCR ran on 60 Vbeta and 13 Jbeta primers. Profiling relied on immunoSEQ multiplex PCR, and the TCRdb table lists in-frame clones only, not all of them. Among 95,000 to 100,000 clones, roughly four fifths were seen once, and the ten largest hold about 9.4%. Material: PBMCs. These receptors all come from a man aged 45 to 65 in good health and CMV-seronegative.

This chain uses TRBV10-2 with TRBJ2-7, with 8 bases matching TRBD2. J gave up 6 bases and V 6 bases, and 10 bases lay outside the gene matches. This CDR3 is built from 14 residues. Per germline, CDR1 WSHSY and CDR2 SAAADI. This CDR3 is CASRGLDLAGEQYF. The DNA of the CDR3 is TGCGCCAGCAGGGGGCTAGACCTAGCGGGCGAGCAGTACTTC.

This clone has more than one count but fewer than ten. V and J are TRBV10-3 and TRBJ2-3; 7 positions match TRBD1. CDR1 and CDR2 (germline): ENHRY, SYGVKD. The V gene end was trimmed by 5 bases and the J gene end by 1 base; junction bases not matched to a gene: 0. CDR3 length: 13 amino acids. CDR3 protein: CAISTGGTDTQYF. The CDR3 nucleotides read TGTGCCATCAGTACAGGGGGCACAGATACGCAGTATTTT.

The rearrangement joins TRBV4-2 to TRBJ1-5; D is unclear. This CDR3 is built from 15 residues. Germline CDR1 is LGHNA and CDR2 is YNFKEQ. The V end was cut by 0 bases, the J end by 6 bases, with 12 bases between. In DNA form, the CDR3 reads TGTGCCAGCAGCCAAGATCTACAGACCACTCAGCCCCAGCATTTT. Encoded protein: CASSQDLQTTQPQHF.

The genes are TRBV27 and TRBJ2-7, with 10 bases lining up with TRBD1. CDR3 length: 16 residues. Trimming at V came to 6 bases and at J to 4 bases, leaving 12 bases not matched to a gene. CDR1 is MNHEY, CDR2 SMNVEV, per germline (reference sequence). CDR3 bases: TGTGCCAGCAGCTCGCTTCCGGGACAGGGGATTTACGAGCAGTACTTC. It is translated as CASSSLPGQGIYEQYF.

This clone has only one observation. This rearrangement joins TRBV6-5 to TRBJ1-1; no firm D call. Germline CDR1 is MNHEY and CDR2 is SVGAGI. Trimming took off 4 bases at V and 6 bases at J, with 12 bases between the two ends. The CDR3 spans 13 residues. CDR3 nucleotides: TGTGCCAGCAGTTTCGGAGGGAGGGCTGAAGCTTTCTTT. Residues: CASSFGGRAEAFF.

This clone came up a few times. V and J are TRBV7-8 and TRBJ2-1, with unresolved D. Germline loops: CDR1 SGHVS, CDR2 FQNEAQ. V was pared by 1 base and J by 4 bases, with 8 bases between. The CDR3 contains 14 residues. The CDR3 here is CASSLESRYNEQFF. As DNA, the CDR3 is TGTGCCAGCAGCTTAGAGTCTAGGTACAATGAGCAGTTCTTC.

This clone was observed once. This rearrangement joins TRBV7-3 to TRBJ2-5; 10 nucleotides align to TRBD1. The CDR3 runs to 14 residues. Germline-derived CDR1 and CDR2 are SGHTA and FQGTGA. The ends lost 5 bases at V and 4 bases at J; junction bases unmatched: 4. CDR3: CASSKGQGLETQYF. In nucleotides, the CDR3 is TGTGCCAGCAGCAAGGGACAGGGGCTAGAGACCCAGTACTTC.

This clone turned up a few times. The chain couples TRBV5-4 to TRBJ2-4; 7 nucleotides line up with TRBD1. The CDR3 contains 15 residues. V was clipped by 1 base and J by 0 bases; unmatched bases: 1. Germline CDR1 is SGHNT and CDR2 is YYREEE (reference sequence). The CDR3 sequence: CASSLTGVAKNIQYF. The CDR3 DNA reads TGTGCCAGCAGCTTGACAGGGGTAGCCAAAAACATTCAGTACTTC. The variable domain in full, completed from reference TRBV5-4 and TRBJ2-4, reads ETGVTQSPTHLIKTRGQQVTLRCSSQSGHNTVSWYQQALGQGPQFIFQYYREEENGRGNFPPRFSGLQFPNYSSELNVNALELDDSALYLCASSLTGVAKNIQYFGAGTRLSVL.

The count of this clone is one. The rearrangement joins TRBV7-9 to TRBJ2-7; TRBD1 aligns across 8 bases. V was clipped by 5 bases and J by 5 bases; unmatched bases: 8. Germline loops: CDR1 SEHNR, CDR2 FQNEAQ (reference sequence). CDR3 size: 14 residues. The CDR3: CASSLGQALDEQYF. Written as DNA, the CDR3 is TGTGCCAGCAGCCTGGGACAGGCCCTGGACGAGCAGTACTTC.

The chain couples TRBV5-1 to TRBJ2-3, with a weak D call TRBD1 (6 bases). With 0 bases removed from V and 3 bases from J, the gap between germline ends came to 11 bases. This CDR3 is 15 amino acids long. Germline V CDR1 and CDR2: SGHRS, YFSETQ. DNA for the CDR3: TGCGCCAGCAGCTTGGTACAGGGAATGACAGATACGCAGTATTTT. Translating gives CASSLVQGMTDTQYF. Variable domain in full (rest from reference TRBV5-1 and TRBJ2-3): KAGVTQTPRYLIKTRGQQVTLSCSPISGHRSVSWYQQTPGQGLQFLFEYFSETQRNKGNFPGRFSGRQFSNSRSEMNVSTLELGDSALYLCASSLVQGMTDTQYFGPGTRLTVL.

The chain recombines TRBV2 with TRBJ2-1; D is perhaps TRBD1 (5 bases). Germline V gives CDR1 SNHLY, CDR2 FYNNEI. CDR3 size: 12 residues. Trimming left V 8 bases short and J 3 bases short, with 8 bases between. The CDR3 region is CASGADYNEQFF. DNA of the CDR3: TGTGCCAGCGGGGCGGACTACAATGAGCAGTTCTTC.

The V and J genes are TRBV4-3 and TRBJ1-6; no clear D gene. The germline gives CDR1 LGHNA, CDR2 YSLEER. The CDR3 has 16 amino acids. V was pared by 0 bases and J by 6 bases, with 12 bases between. DNA for the CDR3: TGCGCCAGCAGCCAAGATGCTGGAGTAGCTAATTCACCCCTCCACTTT. As protein: CASSQDAGVANSPLHF.

This clone has a handful of counts. This chain links TRBV23-1 with TRBJ1-3, with 9 positions matching TRBD1. TRBV23-1 is known as an ORF, though its function is uncertain. The CDR3 is 18 amino acids. The J segment lost 0 bases and the V segment lost 6 bases, leaving 12 bases of the junction unmatched. This CDR3 reads CASRPRTGATTSGNTIYF. In DNA form, the CDR3 reads TGCGCCAGCAGGCCTAGGACAGGGGCTACTACCTCTGGAAACACCATATATTTT.

This CDR3 is CASSTGGVNEKLFF. The CDR3 DNA reads TGTGCCAGTAGCACCGGGGGGGTTAATGAAAAACTGTTTTTT. The chain carries TRBV19 and TRBJ1-4, with a possible D match to TRBD1 (5 bases). The germline CDR1 and CDR2 sequences are LNHDA and SQIVND (reference sequence). The CDR3 runs 14 residues. Trimming removed 6 bases at V and 4 bases at J, with 12 bases between.

The CDR3 sequence: CASSLSRAEAFF. The CDR3 bases are TGTGCCAGCAGCTTGAGCCGGGCTGAAGCTTTCTTT. The chain combines TRBV5-7 with TRBJ1-1; D not certain. TRBV5-7 counts as an open reading frame of uncertain function. The CDR3 has 12 residues. Trimming took off 1 base at V and 6 bases at J, with 7 bases between the two ends.

This clone was seen a few times. CDR3 sequence (DNA): TGTGCCAGCAGCGTGAGACAGGGCCAGCCCCAGCATTTT. Residues: CASSVRQGQPQHF. The rearrangement links TRBV7-8 to TRBJ1-5; 7 nucleotides agree with TRBD1. The junction had 5 bases not matched to a gene; V was cut back by 5 bases and J by 7 bases. CDR3 length: 13 residues. Per the germline V gene, CDR1 is SGHVS and CDR2 is FQNEAQ. The full variable domain, in which reference TRBV7-8 and TRBJ1-5 provide the parts outside the CDR3, is GAGVSQSPRYKVAKRGQDVALRCDPISGHVSLFWYQQALGQGPEFLTYFQNEAQLDKSGLPSDRFFAERPEGSVSTLKIQRTQQEDSAVYLCASSVRQGQPQHFGDGTRLSIL.

The gene calls are TRBV5-4 and TRBJ2-7; 10 bases map to TRBD2. J gave up 0 bases and V 4 bases, and 10 bases lay outside the gene matches. This CDR3 is built from 17 residues. The V gene's germline CDR1 is SGHNT and CDR2 YYREEE (reference sequence). Here the CDR3 reads CASSPPSGSQISYEQYF. CDR3 DNA sequence: TGTGCCAGCAGCCCGCCTAGCGGGAGTCAAATCTCCTACGAGCAGTACTTC.